This T cell receptor beta chain was recovered during a study of blood T cell repertoires in COVID-19. The CDR3 length is 14 residues. CDR1 and CDR2 (germline): WNHNN, SYGVQD (reference sequence). Trimming stripped 4 bases from V and 7 bases from J, with 14 bases between. Method: immunoSEQ multiplex PCR; TCRdb's copy keeps in-frame clones and lacks some. This table has 250,000 to 350,000 clones, more than 75% appearing once. This receptor was taken from a woman in her 30s who had recovered from COVID-19. The chain links TRBV10-1 to TRBJ1-5; D remains ambiguous. The sample comprised PBMCs or T cells enriched from blood (not recorded which). CDR3: CASSVSVISQPQHF. CDR3 coding DNA: TGCGCCAGCAGTGTTTCAGTGATTTCACAGCCCCAGCATTTT.